Below, 15 T cell receptor beta chains from the same sample are listed, as sequenced in a study of Ad26.COV2.S vaccination and SARS-CoV-2 variants (dated by TCRdb to the early 2020s). Receptor amplification or capture employed the immunoSEQ multiplex PCR assay. Imported from immuneACCESS, the table was reduced by TCRdb to in-frame sequences with V and J called. These copies leave out some clones; in studies compared against another copy, an unresolved V gene accounts for under half, and the cause of the remainder is not known. The sample table lists about 680,000 clones, around 89% of them with a count of one. Around 1.5% of the sample goes to the ten largest clones. What this sample's treatment or condition label stands for: approximately 18 received Ad26.COV2.S at low or high dose, single or two shots; about 5 received placebo; per-sample allocation not given. For vaccine and placebo recipients, repertoires were sequenced using samples collected on day 63 after the first injection.

The sample here was peripheral blood, taken in a trial of Ad26.COV2.S vaccine versus placebo. All receptors derive from a person between 18 and 65 years old who received the Ad26.COV2.S COVID-19 vaccine or a placebo.

This clone was recorded many times. This specimen includes other DNA sequences encoding the same CDR3. The chain joins TRBV18 to TRBJ2-7; possibly TRBD1 for D (5 bases). CDR3 length: 13 residues. Trimming pared 3 bases from V and 0 bases from J, leaving 6 bases between. Germline lookup yields CDR1 KGHSH and CDR2 LQKENI. The CDR3 DNA reads TGTGCCAGCTCACCCGACAGCTCCTACGAGCAGTACTTC. It codes for CASSPDSSYEQYF.

The J gene is TRBJ2-3, the V gene TRBV5-4; D ambiguous. The CDR3 covers 14 residues. V lost 1 base and J 0 bases, leaving 6 bases between the germline ends. Looked up from germline, CDR1 is SGHNT and CDR2 is YYREEE (reference sequence). The CDR3 DNA is TGTGCCAGCAGCTTGCACCGGAGCACAGATACGCAGTATTTT. It is translated as CASSLHRSTDTQYF.

This clone was observed a few times. The chain couples TRBV30 to TRBJ1-1; D unclear. The CDR3 runs 14 residues. V gave up 1 base and J gave up 4 bases, with 13 bases separating them. Germline-derived CDR1 and CDR2 are GTSNPN and SVGIG (reference sequence). The CDR3 DNA reads as TGTGCCTGGAGTGAGTCCCTGGGGAGCACTGAAGCTTTCTTT. It translates to CAWSESLGSTEAFF.

The chain couples TRBV10-1 to TRBJ2-7, with D perhaps TRBD1 (6 bases). The CDR3 extends over 12 amino acids. V lost 10 bases to trimming and J lost 3 bases, with 13 bases between them. CDR1 is WNHNN, CDR2 SYGVQD, per germline (reference sequence). CDR3 in amino acids: CAKSGQNYEQYF. The CDR3 region has the DNA TGCGCCAAAAGCGGACAGAACTACGAGCAGTACTTC.

The chain recombines TRBV6-5 with TRBJ2-7; 7 bases map to TRBD1. CDR1 and CDR2 from the germline V gene are MNHEY and SVGAGI. The V and J ends lost 0 bases and 2 bases, in that order; junction bases with no gene match: 4. The CDR3 length is 15 residues. CDR3 DNA: TGTGCCAGCAGTTACTCATTGCAGGGGGCCTACGAGCAGTACTTC. It specifies CASSYSLQGAYEQYF.

This rearrangement joins TRBV18 to TRBJ2-5, with 8 positions matching TRBD2. The CDR3 is 18 amino acids. CDR1 KGHSH and CDR2 LQKENI come from the germline V gene. V was pared by 0 bases and J by 2 bases, with 11 bases of the junction left unmatched. The chain's CDR3 is CASSPPPGVAGGQETQYF. For the CDR3, the DNA is TGTGCCAGCTCACCACCGCCGGGGGTGGCGGGGGGTCAAGAGACCCAGTACTTC.

This chain links TRBV7-9 with TRBJ1-3; D gene ambiguous. The CDR3 spans 18 residues. CDR1 and CDR2 (germline): SEHNR, FQNEAQ (reference sequence). Trimming removed 1 base at V and 0 bases at J, with 16 bases between. CDR3 nucleotides: TGTGCCAGCAGCTTAGGGGGAGGATTTCGCTTCTCTGGAAACACCATATATTTT. Amino acid sequence: CASSLGGGFRFSGNTIYF.

The chain employs TRBV20-1 and TRBJ1-5, with a tentative D call TRBD1 (5 bases). Germline V gene lookup returns CDR1 DFQATT and CDR2 SNEGSKA (reference sequence). The ends were cut back, 3 bases at V and 3 bases at J, with 15 bases in the middle. The CDR3 is 15 residues long. CDR3 loop: CSASKGPNSNQPQHF. CDR3 sequence (DNA): TGCAGTGCTAGTAAGGGGCCTAACTCCAATCAGCCCCAGCATTTT.

V gene TRBV12-5 combines with J gene TRBJ1-1, with D tentatively TRBD1 (5 bases). Germline assignment: CDR1 LGHNT and CDR2 FRNRAP. Trimming removed 3 bases at V and 0 bases at J, with 11 bases between. The CDR3 has 15 residues. CDR3 in amino acids: CASGLTGGLNTEAFF. CDR3 in DNA: TGTGCTAGTGGTTTAACCGGGGGACTGAACACTGAAGCTTTCTTT.

This chain connects TRBV7-9 to TRBJ2-1, with D possibly being TRBD2 (5 bases). Trimming cost V 10 bases and J 2 bases, with 21 bases left between them. Germline assignment: CDR1 SEHNR and CDR2 FQNEAQ (reference sequence). The CDR3 consists of 16 residues. CDR3 nucleotide sequence: TGTGCCACCCCCTCGACGGGGTTGCAGGCCTACAATGAGCAGTTCTTC. This codes for CATPSTGLQAYNEQFF.

The V and J genes are TRBV7-9 and TRBJ2-1, with D unclear. The germline gives CDR1 SEHNR, CDR2 FQNEAQ (reference sequence). CDR3 length: 12 amino acids. V gave up 6 bases and J gave up 14 bases, with 17 bases separating them. CDR3 amino acids: CASSYTGPGEFF. CDR3 DNA sequence: TGTGCCAGCAGTTATACCGGCCCCGGAGAGTTCTTC. Supplemented by reference TRBV7-9 and TRBJ2-1, the full variable domain reads DTGVSQNPRHKITKRGQNVTFRCDPISEHNRLYWYRQTLGQGPEFLTYFQNEAQLEKSRLLSDRFSAERPKGSFSTLEIQRTEQGDSAMYLCASSYTGPGEFFGPGTRLTVL.

The chain carries TRBV27 and TRBJ1-1, with D perhaps matching TRBD1 (5 bases). The CDR3 covers 13 residues. V lost 4 bases, J lost 5 bases, and 11 bases lay in between. Per the germline V gene, CDR1 is MNHEY and CDR2 is SMNVEV (reference sequence). This CDR3 reads CASSSGEGTEAFF. In nucleotides, the CDR3 is TGTGCCAGCAGTTCGGGGGAGGGGACTGAAGCTTTCTTT.

The V gene is TRBV7-2, the J gene TRBJ2-2; D is perhaps TRBD1 (5 bases). Germline V gives CDR1 SGHTA, CDR2 FQGNSA. Between the trimmed V and J ends, which lost 3 bases and 3 bases, there was a span of 17 bases. The CDR3 contains 17 residues. CDR3 nucleotide sequence: TGTGCCAGCAGCTTTAATGGCGGCAGGGTGTACACCGGGGAGCTGTTTTTT. Encoded protein: CASSFNGGRVYTGELFF.

CDR3 in amino acids: CASSSQGSTEAFF. CDR3 DNA sequence: TGTGCCAGCAGCTCTCAAGGGAGCACTGAAGCTTTCTTT. This chain joins TRBV5-4 and TRBJ1-1, with D hard to call. CDR3 length equals 13 residues. Trimming took 3 bases from V and 4 from J, leaving 10 bases between them. The germline gives CDR1 SGHNT, CDR2 YYREEE (reference sequence).

V gene TRBV18 combines with J gene TRBJ1-2; D not resolved. The CDR3 has 12 amino acids. V was trimmed by 4 bases and J by 8 bases, leaving 11 bases between them. Germline V gene data show CDR1 as KGHSH and CDR2 as LQKENI. The CDR3 region has the DNA TGTGCCAGCTCACTCGCGGAGTTGGGCTACACCTTC. Amino acid sequence: CASSLAELGYTF.